These T cell receptor beta chains were read from a single sample in a study of OX40 agonist ivuxolimab in advanced cancers. Clones were sequenced by immunoSEQ multiplex PCR, and TCRdb holds only the in-frame ones, with some missing. The repertoire includes tens of thousands of clones, 91% of them detected once, and 3.8% sits in the top ten. The source was CD4+ or CD8+ T cells sorted from blood, collected in a trial of the OX40 agonist ivuxolimab. The receptors shown here come from an adult with an advanced solid tumor such as melanoma, head and neck, liver or kidney cancer. Both conserved end residues are part of each CDR3. D genes are given only for firm matches. Where a row states a size, it is once, few, many or the class of an expanded clone; other rows omit it.

size | D | J | V | DNA | CDR3
medium-sized | - | TRBJ2-7 | TRBV29-1 | TGCAGCGTTGATGCCGGCGGTGCCTCCTACGAGCAGTACTTC | CSVDAGGASYEQYF
once | - | TRBJ2-3 | TRBV27 | TGTGCCAGCAGTTTAGGTAGCACAGATACGCAGTATTTT | CASSLGSTDTQYF
once | - | TRBJ2-7 | TRBV7-3 | TGTGCCAGCAGCCACGACAGGATAGGAGCTTACGAGCAGTACTTC | CASSHDRIGAYEQYF
few | TRBD2 | TRBJ2-2 | TRBV5-6 | TGTGCCAGCAGCTTGGGACTAGCGGGCACCGGGGAGCTGTTTTTT | CASSLGLAGTGELFF
once | TRBD1 | TRBJ2-5 | TRBV9 | TGTGCCAGCAGCGGGTGGACAGGGGGTCAAGAGACCCAGTACTTC | CASSGWTGGQETQYF
- | - | TRBJ2-3 | TRBV5-8 | TGTGCCAGCAGCTGGGGTTCCGCTAGCACAGATACGCAGTATTTT | CASSWGSASTDTQYF
- | TRBD1 | TRBJ2-1 | TRBV6-5 | TGTGCCAGCAACAGGGGTAGTTCCAATGAGCAGTTCTTC | CASNRGSSNEQFF
- | - | TRBJ2-1 | TRBV9 | TGTGCCAGCAGCCCATCCTCCTACAATGAGCAGTTCTTC | CASSPSSYNEQFF
once | TRBD1 | TRBJ2-7 | TRBV4-1 | TGCGCCAGCAGCCAATCCCCGGGACAGACCTACGAGCAGTACTTC | CASSQSPGQTYEQYF
- | - | TRBJ2-7 | TRBV23-1 | TGCGCCCCCTCCTTTCAAAGATCCTACGAGCAGTACTTC | CAPSFQRSYEQYF
- | TRBD1 | TRBJ2-1 | TRBV6-6 | TGTGCCAGCAGTTTCTTCCTGACAGGGGAGGCAAATGAGCAGTTCTTC | CASSFFLTGEANEQFF
once | - | TRBJ2-7 | TRBV15 | TGTGCCACCAGGGGATCCTCCTACGAGCAGTACTTC | CATRGSSYEQYF
- | - | TRBJ1-5 | TRBV19 | TGTGCCAGTAGTATAGATAATGCGAGGACCAATCAGCCCCAGCATTTT | CASSIDNARTNQPQHF
- | TRBD2 | TRBJ2-4 | TRBV4-1 | TGCGCCAGCAGCCAAGCCGTAGCGGGAGAGGGTAACATTCAGTACTTC | CASSQAVAGEGNIQYF
once | - | TRBJ2-1 | TRBV4-1 | TGCGCCAGCAGCCATGTTGGACAGCACAATGAGCAGTTCTTC | CASSHVGQHNEQFF
- | - | TRBJ1-4 | TRBV7-7 | TGTGCCAGCAGCCCAGGGAAAGGCGAAAAACTGTTTTTT | CASSPGKGEKLFF
- | - | TRBJ2-3 | TRBV7-3 | TGTGCCAGCAGCTTAACCCTTGGAGGCACAGATACGCAGTATTTT | CASSLTLGGTDTQYF
once | TRBD1 | TRBJ2-1 | TRBV2 | TGTGCCAGCAGTGCCCCCGACAGGGGGATAGACAATGAGCAGTTCTTC | CASSAPDRGIDNEQFF
- | - | TRBJ1-2 | TRBV2 | TGTGCCAGCGGGGGCCTAACAGAAAACTATGGCTACACCTTC | CASGGLTENYGYTF
- | TRBD1 | TRBJ2-1 | TRBV7-9 | TGTGCCAGCAGCTTATCCGGGACAGGCTCCTACAATGAGCAGTTCTTC | CASSLSGTGSYNEQFF
- | TRBD2 | TRBJ2-2 | TRBV7-8 | TGTGCCAGCAGCCCTAGAGGGGGGGTTAGCGGGAAGGCCGGGGAGCTGTTTTTT | CASSPRGGVSGKAGELFF
- | TRBD2 | TRBJ2-3 | TRBV7-9 | TGTGCCAGCAGCCCTAGCGGGAGTAGCACAGATACGCAGTATTTT | CASSPSGSSTDTQYF
- | - | TRBJ2-1 | TRBV12-5 | TGTGCTAGTGGTTTGGGCTCCCACAATGAGCAGTTCTTC | CASGLGSHNEQFF
- | - | TRBJ2-1 | TRBV5-1 | TGCGCCAGCAGCTTGGATCAGTACAATGAGCAGTTCTTC | CASSLDQYNEQFF
- | - | TRBJ1-1 | TRBV7-8 | TGTGCCAGCAGCTTGGGGGTCTCTGAAGCTTTCTTT | CASSLGVSEAFF
- | - | TRBJ2-2 | TRBV27 | TGTGCCAGCGGTAACACCGGGGAGCTGTTTTTT | CASGNTGELFF
- | TRBD1 | TRBJ1-2 | TRBV11-3 | TGTGCCAGCAGCCTCGAGCCCGGGACAGGGGAAGGCTACACCTTC | CASSLEPGTGEGYTF
- | TRBD1 | TRBJ1-2 | TRBV19 | TGTGCCAGTAGTATAGGGAGACAAGGGACAGGAAACGGCTACACCTTC | CASSIGRQGTGNGYTF
- | - | TRBJ2-7 | TRBV6-6 | TGTGCCAGCAGTTATCAAGCGCTTAGCTCCTACGAGCAGTACTTC | CASSYQALSSYEQYF
- | TRBD2 | TRBJ2-1 | TRBV9 | TGTGCCAGCAGCCCGACTCCAGCGGGAGGGCCCTATGAGCAGTTCTTC | CASSPTPAGGPYEQFF
- | TRBD1 | TRBJ2-7 | TRBV5-4 | TGTGCCAGCAGCCCGGGACAGTCCGAGCAGTACTTC | CASSPGQSEQYF
once | - | TRBJ2-7 | TRBV19 | TGTGCCAGTAGAGGGTCAGGGGCCTACGAGCAGTACTTC | CASRGSGAYEQYF
- | - | TRBJ2-7 | TRBV6-1 | TGTGCCACCCTCCTGGACACTTACTACGAGCAGTACTTC | CATLLDTYYEQYF
- | - | TRBJ1-4 | TRBV18 | TGTGCCAGCTCACCCCAGGGCGAAAAACTGTTTTTT | CASSPQGEKLFF
- | TRBD1 | TRBJ1-2 | TRBV4-3 | TGCGCCAGCAGCCAAGAGGACAGGCAGGGCAGCTACACCTTC | CASSQEDRQGSYTF
- | - | TRBJ2-3 | TRBV4-1 | TGCGCCAGCAGCCAAGGTTCCGGCCCCGATACGCAGTATTTT | CASSQGSGPDTQYF
- | TRBD2 | TRBJ2-3 | TRBV27 | TGTGCCAGCAGTTTATCCGCGGGAGGAGATACGCAGTATTTT | CASSLSAGGDTQYF
- | TRBD2 | TRBJ2-1 | TRBV28 | TGTGCCAGCAGTTTAGCGGGGGGCTACAATGAGCAGTTCTTC | CASSLAGGYNEQFF
- | - | TRBJ2-3 | TRBV28 | TGTGCCAGCAGTTCCCCGCTAGCAAAACTCACAGATACGCAGTATTTT | CASSSPLAKLTDTQYF
medium-sized | TRBD1 | TRBJ2-2 | TRBV2 | TGTGCCAGTTGGGGACAGGGGAACACCGGGGAGCTGTTTTTT | CASWGQGNTGELFF
- | TRBD2 | TRBJ2-3 | TRBV9 | TGTGCCAGCAGCGGGGAGCGGGAGGCGATCACAGATACGCAGTATTTT | CASSGEREAITDTQYF
- | - | TRBJ2-3 | TRBV29-1 | TGCAGCGTTGAAGGAGGCAGGAACACAGATACGCAGTATTTT | CSVEGGRNTDTQYF
- | - | TRBJ2-1 | TRBV19 | TGTGCCAGTAGTATAAGTAGCGGAGTCTACAATGAGCAGTTCTTC | CASSISSGVYNEQFF
- | - | TRBJ2-3 | TRBV9 | TGTGCCAGCAGCGTTAGCGGATATAGCACAGATACGCAGTATTTT | CASSVSGYSTDTQYF
- | - | TRBJ2-3 | TRBV28 | TGTGCCAGCAGTCTATCGGACACGCAGTATTTT | CASSLSDTQYF
- | - | TRBJ1-2 | TRBV6-5 | TGTGCCAGCAGTTATCAACGGAGTTACTTTAACTATGGCTACACCTTC | CASSYQRSYFNYGYTF
- | TRBD2 | TRBJ2-3 | TRBV10-2 | TGCGCCAGCGACGACCTAGCGGTACCGACTAGCACAGATACGCAGTATTTT | CASDDLAVPTSTDTQYF
- | - | TRBJ2-3 | TRBV6-5 | TGTGCCAGTAGCGGAGTAGCGCAGTATTTT | CASSGVAQYF
once | TRBD2 | TRBJ2-1 | TRBV19 | TGTGCCAGTAGTACCCATGGGACTAGCGGGGCCCTCTACAATGAGCAGTTCTTC | CASSTHGTSGALYNEQFF
- | - | TRBJ1-1 | TRBV4-3 | TGCGCCAGCAGCCAAGAATCCATGAACACTGAAGCTTTCTTT | CASSQESMNTEAFF
- | - | TRBJ2-4 | TRBV4-3 | TGCGCCAGCAGCCAGCTAGGGGGGGACATTCAGTACTTC | CASSQLGGDIQYF